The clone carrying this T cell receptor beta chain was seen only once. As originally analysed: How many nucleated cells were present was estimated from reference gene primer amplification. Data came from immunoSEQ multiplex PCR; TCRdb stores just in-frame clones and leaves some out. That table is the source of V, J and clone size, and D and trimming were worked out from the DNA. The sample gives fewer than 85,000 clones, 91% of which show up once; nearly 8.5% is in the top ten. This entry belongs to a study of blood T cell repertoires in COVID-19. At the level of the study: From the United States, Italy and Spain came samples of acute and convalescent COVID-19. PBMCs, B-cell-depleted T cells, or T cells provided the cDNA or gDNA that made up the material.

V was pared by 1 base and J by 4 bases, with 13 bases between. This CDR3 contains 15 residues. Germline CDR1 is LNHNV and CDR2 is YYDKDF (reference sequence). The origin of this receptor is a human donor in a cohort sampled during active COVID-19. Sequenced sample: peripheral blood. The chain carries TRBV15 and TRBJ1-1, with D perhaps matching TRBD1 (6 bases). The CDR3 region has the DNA TGTGCCACCAGCAGAGGTCGTCTAGGGGGCACTGAAGCTTTCTTT. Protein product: CATSRGRLGGTEAFF.